Following are 23 T cell receptor beta chains from one sample sequenced in a study of T cell responses to AZD1222 COVID-19 vaccine. The assay was immunoSEQ multiplex PCR, and TCRdb's table has in-frame clones only and misses some. This table has 150,000 or so clones, 88% appearing once. The sample here was peripheral blood, taken on day 0 of AZD1222 vaccination. The receptor source for this set is an adult in good health.

V usage is TRBV27 and J usage is TRBJ1-2, with D possibly being TRBD1 (5 bases). V lost 5 bases and J lost 0, with 13 bases in between. Per germline, CDR1 MNHEY and CDR2 SMNVEV (reference sequence). The CDR3 is 15 amino acids. CDR3 nucleotides: TGTGCCAGCAGTGCCGGGACGCCGGCTAACTATGGCTACACCTTC. Its translation: CASSAGTPANYGYTF.

The rearrangement joins TRBV11-2 to TRBJ1-5, with a tentative D call TRBD1 (6 bases). Deletions cut 5 bases from V and 3 bases from J, with 14 bases between. Looked up from germline, CDR1 is SGHAT and CDR2 is FQNNGV. The CDR3 has 15 residues. The CDR3 loop reads CASSPGRGDNQPQHF. The CDR3 DNA sequence: TGTGCCAGCAGCCCGGGCAGGGGAGACAATCAGCCCCAGCATTTT. Looking up the rest from reference TRBV11-2 and TRBJ1-5 gives the full variable domain: EAGVAQSPRYKIIEKRQSVAFWCNPISGHATLYWYQQILGQGPKLLIQFQNNGVVDDSQLPKDRFSAERLKGVDSTLKIQPAKLEDSAVYLCASSPGRGDNQPQHFGDGTRLSIL.

The chain combines TRBV15 with TRBJ1-2; D gene unclear. CDR1 and CDR2 from the germline V gene are LNHNV and YYDKDF (reference sequence). The CDR3 covers 13 residues. V lost 0 bases to trimming and J lost 11 bases, with 13 bases between them. CDR3 region: CATSRDRPGEYTF. Written as DNA, the CDR3 is TGTGCCACCAGCAGAGATCGCCCCGGCGAGTACACCTTC.

The chain uses TRBV5-5 and TRBJ1-5; perhaps TRBD1 as D (5 bases). Trimming removed 3 bases from V and 3 bases from J, with 13 bases in between. CDR1 SGHKS and CDR2 YYEKEE come from the germline V gene (reference sequence). CDR3 size: 15 residues. This CDR3 reads CASSSNTGSNQPQHF. In nucleotides, the CDR3 is TGTGCCAGCAGCTCCAACACAGGTTCCAATCAGCCCCAGCATTTT.

A single count supports this clone. The J gene is TRBJ1-6, the V gene TRBV29-1; D not certain. The V gene lost 4 bases and the J gene lost 6 bases, with 7 bases spanning the gap. CDR1 SQVTM and CDR2 ANQGSEA come from the germline V gene. The CDR3 is made up of 12 amino acids. For the CDR3, the DNA is TGCAGCGTTGGGGAGGGTAATTCACCCCTCCACTTT. Translation gives CSVGEGNSPLHF. Using reference TRBV29-1 and TRBJ1-6 for the parts outside the CDR3, the full variable domain is SAVISQKPSRDICQRGTSLTIQCQVDSQVTMMFWYRQQPGQSLTLIATANQGSEATYESGFVIDKFPISRPNLTFSTLTVSNMSPEDSSIYLCSVGEGNSPLHFGNGTRLTVT.

The genes are TRBV7-2 and TRBJ1-1; D is undetermined. Germline values: CDR1 SGHTA, CDR2 FQGNSA. The CDR3 loop spans 13 amino acids. The germline V and J ends were trimmed by 5 bases and 4 bases, with 11 bases remaining between them. This CDR3 reads CASSPDDTTEAFF. The CDR3 nucleotides read TGTGCCAGCAGCCCAGATGACACCACTGAAGCTTTCTTT.

The chain recombines TRBV14 with TRBJ2-3; 7 positions match TRBD1. There are 15 residues in the CDR3. With V trimmed by 5 bases and J by 3 bases, 8 bases remained unmatched. Germline V lookup: CDR1 SGHDN, CDR2 FVKESK. CDR3: CASSTRQGRTDTQYF. CDR3 nucleotides: TGTGCCAGCAGCACCCGACAGGGTCGTACAGATACGCAGTATTTT. The whole variable domain, filled in from reference TRBV14 and TRBJ2-3, reads EAGVTQFPSHSVIEKGQTVTLRCDPISGHDNLYWYRRVMGKEIKFLLHFVKESKQDESGMPNNRFLAERTGGTYSTLKVQPAELEDSGVYFCASSTRQGRTDTQYFGPGTRLTVL.

The chain combines TRBV5-1 with TRBJ1-6; 7 nucleotides agree with TRBD1. The V and J ends lost 4 bases and 5 bases, in that order; junction bases with no gene match: 3. The V gene's germline CDR1 is SGHRS and CDR2 YFSETQ. The CDR3 is made up of 14 amino acids. The CDR3 DNA reads TGCGCCAGCAGCGCAACAGGGGATAATTCACCCCTCCACTTT. Encoded protein: CASSATGDNSPLHF.

The chain joins TRBV6-2 or TRBV6-3 to TRBJ2-5, with a possible D match to TRBD2 (5 bases). CDR1 and CDR2 from the germline V gene are MNHEY and SVGEGT. V was trimmed by 4 bases and J by 2 bases, leaving 20 bases between them. This CDR3 region has 17 residues. The CDR3 nucleotides are TGTGCCAGCAGTTCCAGCAAACTAGGGATAATACAAGAGACCCAGTACTTC. It is translated as CASSSSKLGIIQETQYF.

This clone was detected only once. The chain joins TRBV9 to TRBJ2-5, with 7 positions matching TRBD1. V dropped 1 base and J dropped 4; count of bases not matched to a gene: 7. The CDR3 is 15 residues long. Germline CDR1 SGDLS, CDR2 YYNGEE. This CDR3 is CASSVQGGVGETQYF. The CDR3 DNA follows: TGTGCCAGCAGCGTACAAGGGGGCGTGGGAGAGACCCAGTACTTC.

The chain carries TRBV11-3 and TRBJ1-1; D is uncertain. Germline V gene lookup returns CDR1 SGHNT and CDR2 YENEEA. Trimming stripped 1 base from V and 0 bases from J, with 12 bases between. This CDR3 spans 16 amino acids. The CDR3 spells CASSLGGWQLNTEAFF. CDR3 nucleotide sequence: TGTGCCAGCAGCTTAGGTGGTTGGCAGTTGAACACTGAAGCTTTCTTT.

The J gene is TRBJ2-3, the V gene TRBV29-1; tentative D call: TRBD1 (6 bases). The germline gives CDR1 SQVTM, CDR2 ANQGSEA. V dropped 3 bases and J dropped 3 bases, with 7 bases sitting between them. The CDR3 runs 12 residues. The CDR3 sequence: CSVEGATDTQYF. The CDR3 DNA is TGCAGCGTTGAGGGGGCTACAGATACGCAGTATTTT.

This chain uses TRBV4-1 with TRBJ1-4, with D possibly TRBD1 on 5 matching bases. V lost 0 bases and J lost 7, with 15 bases in between. Germline lookup yields CDR1 MGHRA and CDR2 YSYEKL. This CDR3 has 16 amino acids. For the CDR3, the DNA is TGCGCCAGCAGCCAAGACGTTGGGGCGGGAGGTGAAAAACTGTTTTTT. Amino acids: CASSQDVGAGGEKLFF.

This CDR3 is CASSYSNPEGRIGYTF. The CDR3 bases are TGTGCCAGCAGTTACTCAAACCCGGAGGGTAGAATTGGCTACACCTTC. V usage is TRBV6-5 and J usage is TRBJ1-2; D is ambiguous. Per germline, CDR1 MNHEY and CDR2 SVGAGI. The V end lost 0 bases, the J end lost 7 bases, and 18 bases lay between the germline ends. The CDR3 runs to 16 residues.

The rearrangement uses TRBV27 and TRBJ1-2; D not certain. Trimming stripped 0 bases from V and 0 bases from J, with 8 bases between. This CDR3 has 15 residues. Germline V gene data show CDR1 as MNHEY and CDR2 as SMNVEV (reference sequence). The CDR3 sequence: CASSLSVLANYGYTF. The DNA for the CDR3 is TGTGCCAGCAGTTTATCCGTTCTAGCTAACTATGGCTACACCTTC.

J is TRBJ1-3 and V is TRBV28; 10 bases align to TRBD1. This CDR3 has 16 residues. From germline, CDR1 is MDHEN and CDR2 SYDVKM. The ends lost 2 bases at V and 4 bases at J; junction bases unmatched: 5. CDR3 amino acids: CASSLMGTGAGNTIYF. Here the CDR3 DNA reads TGTGCCAGCAGTTTAATGGGGACAGGGGCCGGAAACACCATATATTTT.

The chain's CDR3 is CASSSNSDPAGEAFF. The CDR3 nucleotides are TGCGCCAGCAGCTCAAACAGTGACCCTGCGGGAGAAGCTTTCTTT. V gene TRBV5-1 combines with J gene TRBJ1-1, with D uncertain. The V gene lost 3 bases and the J gene lost 8 bases, with 20 bases spanning the gap. The CDR3 consists of 15 residues. Germline CDR1 reads SGHRS; CDR2 reads YFSETQ.

The genes are TRBV28 and TRBJ1-6; TRBD1 agrees at 7 bases. The ends lost 7 bases at V and 1 base at J; junction bases unmatched: 4. Germline CDR1 MDHEN, CDR2 SYDVKM. This CDR3 is 15 amino acids long. The CDR3 bases are TGTGCCAGCAAGGGGGCCCGATCCTATAATTCACCCCTCCACTTT. Translation gives CASKGARSYNSPLHF.

This clone was counted between two and nine times. The chain carries TRBV5-6 and TRBJ2-6; tentative D call: TRBD2 (6 bases). Germline V lookup: CDR1 SGHDT, CDR2 YYEEEE. V was trimmed by 3 bases and J by 12 bases, leaving 28 bases between them. The CDR3 has 18 residues. CDR3 protein: CASSSSGTPLWTTSVLTF. The CDR3 nucleotides read TGTGCCAGCAGCTCATCCGGGACTCCCCTCTGGACAACGAGCGTCCTGACTTTC.

The chain combines TRBV19 with TRBJ2-1; a possible D gene is TRBD1 (5 bases). The V end lost 7 bases, the J end lost 0 bases, and 22 bases lay between the germline ends. Germline CDR1 reads LNHDA; CDR2 reads SQIVND (reference sequence). The CDR3 extends over 18 amino acids. CDR3 sequence (DNA): TGTGCCAGTACCCTTGGGGCCCGCCCCAGGAGCTCCTACAATGAGCAGTTCTTC. It specifies CASTLGARPRSSYNEQFF.

CDR3 in DNA: TGTGCCAGTAGTATCGCTGGAGGCCAGCCCCAGCATTTT. Translation gives CASSIAGGQPQHF. The chain carries TRBV19 and TRBJ1-5, with unresolved D. The CDR3 runs 13 residues. Germline V CDR1 and CDR2: LNHDA, SQIVND (reference sequence). With 3 bases removed from V and 7 bases from J, the gap between germline ends came to 10 bases.

The rearrangement links TRBV19 to TRBJ1-2; possibly TRBD1 for D (5 bases). The CDR3 extends over 13 amino acids. Germline CDR1 is LNHDA and CDR2 is SQIVND (reference sequence). Trimming took off 7 bases at V and 1 base at J, with 10 bases between the two ends. The CDR3 region is CASTDSFNYGYTF. CDR3 in DNA: TGTGCCAGTACCGACAGTTTTAACTATGGCTACACCTTC. The whole variable domain, remainder taken from reference TRBV19 and TRBJ1-2, is DGGITQSPKYLFRKEGQNVTLSCEQNLNHDAMYWYRQDPGQGLRLIYYSQIVNDFQKGDIAEGYSVSREKKESFPLTVTSAQKNPTAFYLCASTDSFNYGYTFGSGTRLTVV.

This sequence joins TRBV14 and TRBJ1-1; 10 bases map to TRBD1. From germline, CDR1 is SGHDN and CDR2 FVKESK. CDR3 length: 16 residues. With V trimmed by 4 bases and J by 0 bases, 5 bases remained unmatched. As DNA, the CDR3 is TGTGCCAGCAGCCCGAGACAGGGGGCCATGAACACTGAAGCTTTCTTT. This gives the protein CASSPRQGAMNTEAFF.